This TCR beta chain was obtained from a study of blood T cells in healthy people across ages. The wider study: In model experiments, template switching was able to capture about one barcoded beta molecule for every two T cells that were present.

The CDR3 has 12 amino acids. CDR1 and CDR2 from the germline V gene are MNHNS and SASEGT. A second PCR, run for about 7 to 12 cycles, used a sample-barcoded 5' primer plus a J-beta primer mix. Each TCR beta cDNA got a 12-nucleotide random molecular identifier. Sequencing recovered at least 3 million CDR3-containing paired-end reads from each sample. Each CDR3 protein is one row after TCRdb ran MiXCR on the 5' RACE reads. This table holds roughly 2 million distinct CDR3 sequences, roughly 49% found once. In each sample, at least 7 million PBMCs were isolated. The sequenced sample consisted of blood. This receptor was obtained from a woman aged 40 to 50 in good health. The chain employs TRBV6-1 and TRBJ2-7, with D uncertain. The DNA end lines up better with TRBJ2-5; the J call may be wrong. The chain's CDR3 is CASSEEPKTQYF. The CDR3 DNA is TGTGCCAGCAGTGAAGAACCCAAGACCCAGTACTTC.